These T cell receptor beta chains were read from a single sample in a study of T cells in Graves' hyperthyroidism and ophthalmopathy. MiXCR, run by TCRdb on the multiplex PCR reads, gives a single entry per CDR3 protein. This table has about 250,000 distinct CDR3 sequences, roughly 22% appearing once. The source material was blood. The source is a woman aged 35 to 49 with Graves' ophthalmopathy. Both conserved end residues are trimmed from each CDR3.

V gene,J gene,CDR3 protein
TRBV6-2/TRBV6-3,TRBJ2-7,ASSYRSYEQY
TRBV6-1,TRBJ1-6,ASSRQALNSPLH
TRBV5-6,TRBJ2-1,ASSLNPYNEQF
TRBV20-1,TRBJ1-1,SASEPGKNTEAF
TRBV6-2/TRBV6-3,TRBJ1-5,ASRGHSNQPQH
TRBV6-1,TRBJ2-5,ASSPGLAGEGETQY
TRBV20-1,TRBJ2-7,SARGPGTVLEEQY
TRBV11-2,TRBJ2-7,ASSQSRGFHEQY
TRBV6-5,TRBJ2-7,ASKSTGTTYEQY
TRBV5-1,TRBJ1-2,ASSSGPYGYT
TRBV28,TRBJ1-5,ASSTQDGYNQPQH
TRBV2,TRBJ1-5,ASSPAQDRGFQPQH
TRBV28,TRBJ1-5,ASSSNNQPQH
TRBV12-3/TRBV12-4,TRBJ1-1,ATSFGGGGEAF
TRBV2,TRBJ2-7,ASKLLTYEQY
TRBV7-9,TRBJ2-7,ASSLKTAEQY
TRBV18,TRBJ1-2,ASSPDQTGNYGYT
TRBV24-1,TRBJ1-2,ATSDGDIYGYT
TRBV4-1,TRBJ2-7,ASSQTVLAGVTYEQY
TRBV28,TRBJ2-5,ASSFVLAGQETQY
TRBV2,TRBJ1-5,ASTGGSNQPQH
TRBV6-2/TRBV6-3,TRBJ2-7,ASSLLGETYEQY
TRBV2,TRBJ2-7,ASSEVLAGYGYEQY
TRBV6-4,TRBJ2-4,ASRLASGFLAKNIQY
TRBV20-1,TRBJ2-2,SARQASLTGELF
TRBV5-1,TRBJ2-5,ASSYDDRPQETQY
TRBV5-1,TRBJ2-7,ASSESGLTYEQY
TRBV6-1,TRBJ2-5,ASNIAGGTQY
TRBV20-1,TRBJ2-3,SAREGAGESTDTQY
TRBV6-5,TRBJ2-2,ASSYQPSGNTGELF
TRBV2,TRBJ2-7,ASSDWTYEQY
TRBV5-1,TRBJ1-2,ASSTQGVGYT
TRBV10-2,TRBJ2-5,ASSPDREGTQY
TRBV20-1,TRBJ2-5,SARRTGQGGETQY
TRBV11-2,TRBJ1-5,ASSQDIRGIYSNQPQH
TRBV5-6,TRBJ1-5,ASSLGDRHNQPQH
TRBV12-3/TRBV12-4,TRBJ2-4,ASGYLATAKY
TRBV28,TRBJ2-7,ASRHRERASEQY
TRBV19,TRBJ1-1,ASSITQGGNTEAF
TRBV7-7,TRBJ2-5,ASSPDTRVETQY
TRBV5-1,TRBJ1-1,ASSKRVGFMNTEAF